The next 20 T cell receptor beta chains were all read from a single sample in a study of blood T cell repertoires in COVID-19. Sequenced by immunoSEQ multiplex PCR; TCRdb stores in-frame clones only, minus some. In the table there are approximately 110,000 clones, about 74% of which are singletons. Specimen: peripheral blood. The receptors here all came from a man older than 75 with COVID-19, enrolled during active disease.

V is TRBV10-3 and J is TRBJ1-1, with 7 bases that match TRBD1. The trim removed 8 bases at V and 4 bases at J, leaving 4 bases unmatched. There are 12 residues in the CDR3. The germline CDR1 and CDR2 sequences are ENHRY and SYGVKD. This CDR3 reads CAIQQGSTEAFF. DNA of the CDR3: TGTGCCATCCAACAGGGGTCCACTGAAGCTTTCTTT.

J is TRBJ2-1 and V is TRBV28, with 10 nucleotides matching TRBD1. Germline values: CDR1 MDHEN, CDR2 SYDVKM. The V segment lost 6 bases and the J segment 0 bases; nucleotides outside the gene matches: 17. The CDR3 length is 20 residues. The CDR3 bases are TGTGCCAGCAGGTTGGGACAGGGGATAACTAGCGTCAGCTCCTACAATGAGCAGTTCTTC. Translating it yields CASRLGQGITSVSSYNEQFF.

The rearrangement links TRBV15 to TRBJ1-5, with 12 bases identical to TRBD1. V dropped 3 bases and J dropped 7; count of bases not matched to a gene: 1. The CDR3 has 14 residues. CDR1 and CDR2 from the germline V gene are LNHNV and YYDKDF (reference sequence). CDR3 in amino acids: CATSRGQGAQPQHF. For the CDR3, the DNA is TGTGCCACCAGCAGGGGACAGGGGGCCCAGCCCCAGCATTTT.

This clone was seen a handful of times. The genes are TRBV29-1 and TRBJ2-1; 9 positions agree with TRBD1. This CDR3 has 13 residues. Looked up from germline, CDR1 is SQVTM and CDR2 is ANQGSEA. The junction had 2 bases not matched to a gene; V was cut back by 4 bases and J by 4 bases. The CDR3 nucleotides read TGCAGCGTTGGACAGGGGGGGTACAATGAGCAGTTCTTC. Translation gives CSVGQGGYNEQFF.

DNA for the CDR3: TGTGCCAGCTCATTTACCCCGGGACTGATAAACAATGAGCAGTTCTTC. It is translated as CASSFTPGLINNEQFF. The chain combines TRBV18 with TRBJ2-1, with D perhaps TRBD2 (6 bases). The CDR3 is made up of 16 amino acids. CDR1 is KGHSH, CDR2 LQKENI, per germline. V was pared by 5 bases and J by 5 bases, with 19 bases between.

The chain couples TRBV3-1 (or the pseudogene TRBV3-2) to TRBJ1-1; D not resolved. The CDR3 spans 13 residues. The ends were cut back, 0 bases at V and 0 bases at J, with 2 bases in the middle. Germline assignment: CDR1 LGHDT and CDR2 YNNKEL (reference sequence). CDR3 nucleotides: TGTGCCAGCAGCCAAGACTTGAACACTGAAGCTTTCTTT. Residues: CASSQDLNTEAFF.

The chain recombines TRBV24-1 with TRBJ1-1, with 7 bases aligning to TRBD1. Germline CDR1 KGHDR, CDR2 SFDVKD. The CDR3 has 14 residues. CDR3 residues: CAARTGDSNTEAFF. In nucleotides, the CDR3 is TGTGCGGCCCGGACAGGCGATTCGAACACTGAAGCTTTCTTT.

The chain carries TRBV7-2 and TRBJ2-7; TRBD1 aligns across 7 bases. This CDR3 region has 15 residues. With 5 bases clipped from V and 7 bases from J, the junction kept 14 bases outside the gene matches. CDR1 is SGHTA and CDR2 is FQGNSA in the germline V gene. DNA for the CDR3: TGTGCCAGCAGCCAGATGACAGGGTTTGATGGGGAGCAGTACTTC. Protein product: CASSQMTGFDGEQYF. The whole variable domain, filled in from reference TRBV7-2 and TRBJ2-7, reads GAGVSQSPSNKVTEKGKDVELRCDPISGHTALYWYRQSLGQGLEFLIYFQGNSAPDKSGLPSDRFSAERTGGSVSTLTIQRTQQEDSAVYLCASSQMTGFDGEQYFGPGTRLTVT.

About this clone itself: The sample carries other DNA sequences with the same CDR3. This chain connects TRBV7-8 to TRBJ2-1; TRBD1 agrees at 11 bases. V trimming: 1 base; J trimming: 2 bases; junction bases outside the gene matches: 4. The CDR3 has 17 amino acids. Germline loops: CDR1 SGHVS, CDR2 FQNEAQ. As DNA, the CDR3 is TGTGCCAGCAGCTTAGGCGGACAGGGGGCCACCTACAATGAGCAGTTCTTC. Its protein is CASSLGGQGATYNEQFF.

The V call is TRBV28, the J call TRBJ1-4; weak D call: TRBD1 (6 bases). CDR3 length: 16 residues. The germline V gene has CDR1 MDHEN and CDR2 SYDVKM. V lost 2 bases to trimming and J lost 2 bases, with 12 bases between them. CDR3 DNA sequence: TGTGCCAGCAGTTTAGGGGGGGCGCTCACTAATGAAAAACTGTTTTTT. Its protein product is CASSLGGALTNEKLFF.

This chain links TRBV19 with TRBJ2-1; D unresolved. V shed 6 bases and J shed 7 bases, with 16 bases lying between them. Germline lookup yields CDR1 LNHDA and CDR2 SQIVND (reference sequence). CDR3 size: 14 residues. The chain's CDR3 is CASRFSSRWNEQFF. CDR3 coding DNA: TGTGCCAGTAGGTTTTCCTCCCGGTGGAATGAGCAGTTCTTC.

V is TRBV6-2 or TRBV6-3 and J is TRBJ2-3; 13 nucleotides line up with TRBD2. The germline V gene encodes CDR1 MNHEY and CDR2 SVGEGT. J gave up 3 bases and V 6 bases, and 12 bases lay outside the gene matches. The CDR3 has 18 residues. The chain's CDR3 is CASSSGLAGVWPTDTQYF. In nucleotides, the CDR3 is TGTGCCAGCAGCTCTGGACTAGCGGGAGTTTGGCCAACAGATACGCAGTATTTT.

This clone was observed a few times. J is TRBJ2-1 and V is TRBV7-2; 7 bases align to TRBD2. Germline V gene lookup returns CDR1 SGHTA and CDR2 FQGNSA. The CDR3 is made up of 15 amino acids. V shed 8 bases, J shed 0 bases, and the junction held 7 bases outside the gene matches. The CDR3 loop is CASASGFSSYNEQFF. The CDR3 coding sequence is TGTGCCAGCGCTAGCGGTTTTAGCTCCTACAATGAGCAGTTCTTC. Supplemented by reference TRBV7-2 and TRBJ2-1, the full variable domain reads GAGVSQSPSNKVTEKGKDVELRCDPISGHTALYWYRQSLGQGLEFLIYFQGNSAPDKSGLPSDRFSAERTGGSVSTLTIQRTQQEDSAVYLCASASGFSSYNEQFFGPGTRLTVL.

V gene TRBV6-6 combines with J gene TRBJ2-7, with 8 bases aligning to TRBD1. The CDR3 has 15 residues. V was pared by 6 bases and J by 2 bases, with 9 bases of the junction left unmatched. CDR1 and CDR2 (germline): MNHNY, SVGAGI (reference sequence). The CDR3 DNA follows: TGTGCCAGCAGATCACAGGGGGTAGGAACCTACGAGCAGTACTTC. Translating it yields CASRSQGVGTYEQYF.

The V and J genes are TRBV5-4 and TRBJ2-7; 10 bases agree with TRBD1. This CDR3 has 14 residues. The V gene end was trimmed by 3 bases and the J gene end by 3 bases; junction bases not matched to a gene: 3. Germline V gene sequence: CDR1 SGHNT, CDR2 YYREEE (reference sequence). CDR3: CASSWGQGSYEQYF. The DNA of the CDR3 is TGTGCCAGCAGCTGGGGACAGGGGAGCTACGAGCAGTACTTC.

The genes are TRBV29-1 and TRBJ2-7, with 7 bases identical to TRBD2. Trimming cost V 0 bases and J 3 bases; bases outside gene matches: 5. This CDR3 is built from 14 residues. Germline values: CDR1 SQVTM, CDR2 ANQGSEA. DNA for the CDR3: TGCAGCGTTGAAGATCCCCAGCGGGACTACGAGCAGTACTTC. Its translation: CSVEDPQRDYEQYF.

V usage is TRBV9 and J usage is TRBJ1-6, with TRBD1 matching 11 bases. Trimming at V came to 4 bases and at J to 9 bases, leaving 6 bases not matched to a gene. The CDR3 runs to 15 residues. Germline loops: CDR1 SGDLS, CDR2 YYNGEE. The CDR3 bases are TGTGCCAGCAGCTTCCGGGACAGGGGGTCTTCACCCCTCCACTTT. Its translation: CASSFRDRGSSPLHF.

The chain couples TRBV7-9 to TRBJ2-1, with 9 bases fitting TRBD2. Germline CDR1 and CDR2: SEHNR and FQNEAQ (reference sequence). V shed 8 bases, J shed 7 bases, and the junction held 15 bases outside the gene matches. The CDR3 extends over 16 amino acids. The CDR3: CASGKREDPLGNEQFF. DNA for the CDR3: TGTGCCAGCGGTAAGCGGGAGGACCCCTTAGGGAATGAGCAGTTCTTC.

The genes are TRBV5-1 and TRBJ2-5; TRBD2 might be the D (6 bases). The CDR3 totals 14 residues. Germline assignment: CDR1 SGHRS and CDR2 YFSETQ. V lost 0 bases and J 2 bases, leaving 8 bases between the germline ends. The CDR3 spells CASSLEAGQETQYF. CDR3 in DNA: TGCGCCAGCAGCTTGGAGGCGGGGCAAGAGACCCAGTACTTC.

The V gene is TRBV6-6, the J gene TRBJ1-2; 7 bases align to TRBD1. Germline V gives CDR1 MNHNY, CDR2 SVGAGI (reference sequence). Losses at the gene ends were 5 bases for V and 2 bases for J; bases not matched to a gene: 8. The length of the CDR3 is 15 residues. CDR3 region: CASSNPDRANYGYTF. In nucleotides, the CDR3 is TGTGCCAGCAGTAACCCCGACAGGGCCAACTATGGCTACACCTTC.